This T cell receptor (beta chain) was captured in a study of T-cell memory formation after mild COVID-19. The 5'RACE method, run with constant-segment primers, produced TCR alpha and TCR beta cDNA libraries (carrying sample barcodes and UMIs). TCRdb re-analysed the 5' RACE reads in MiXCR, keeping a single row per CDR3 protein. The sample lists about 610,000 distinct CDR3 sequences; around 16% were seen once. This CDR3 contains 13 residues. In germline, CDR1 is SGHTA, CDR2 FQGTGA. Trimming pared 7 bases from V and 2 bases from J, leaving 10 bases between. This clonotype was seen a handful of times. The J gene is TRBJ2-3, the V gene TRBV7-3; perhaps TRBD2 as D (5 bases). The sample consisted of PBMCs or a T cell subset sorted from them (not recorded which). This clonotype originated in an adult woman who had mild COVID-19 (a few samples of this study predate the infection). Cell type and time point are not known. The CDR3 nucleotides read TGTGCCAGCACGGAGCGGAACACAGATACGCAGTATTTT. As protein: CASTERNTDTQYF.